This T cell receptor beta chain was sequenced during a study of shared clonotypes between healthy human individuals. Germline lookup yields CDR1 SGHNT and CDR2 YYREEE (reference sequence). Trimming removed 0 bases at V and 2 bases at J, with 3 bases between. The CDR3 runs 13 residues. This clone turned up a few times. Method: immunoSEQ multiplex PCR; TCRdb's copy keeps in-frame clones and lacks some. The sample carries approximately 2.1 million clones, more than 85% recorded once. This chain uses TRBV5-4 with TRBJ1-3; no firm D call. This receptor was obtained from a man younger than 30 in good health. Some clones in this sample may be carry-over from other donors' samples. Sequenced sample: naive CD4+ T cells from PBMCs. Indicated subset: CD45RA+ positively selected. The CDR3 reads CASSLDAGNTIYF. In DNA form, the CDR3 reads TGTGCCAGCAGCTTGGATGCTGGAAACACCATATATTTT.